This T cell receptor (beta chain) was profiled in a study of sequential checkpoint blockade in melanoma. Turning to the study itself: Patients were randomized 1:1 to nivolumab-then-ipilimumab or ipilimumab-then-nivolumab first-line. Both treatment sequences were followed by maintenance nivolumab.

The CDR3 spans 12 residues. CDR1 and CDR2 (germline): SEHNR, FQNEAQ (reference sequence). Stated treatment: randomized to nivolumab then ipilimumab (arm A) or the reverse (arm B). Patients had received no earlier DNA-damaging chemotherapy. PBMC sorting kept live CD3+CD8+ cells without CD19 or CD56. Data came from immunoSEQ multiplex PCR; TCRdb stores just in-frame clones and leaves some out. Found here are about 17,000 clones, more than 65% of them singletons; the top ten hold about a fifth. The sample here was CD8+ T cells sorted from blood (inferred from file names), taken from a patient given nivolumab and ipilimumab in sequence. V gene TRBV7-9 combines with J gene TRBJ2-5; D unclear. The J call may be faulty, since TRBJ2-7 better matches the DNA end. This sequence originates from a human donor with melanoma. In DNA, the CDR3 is TGTGCCAGCAGCCCGTATGATAACGAGCAGTACTTC. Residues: CASSPYDNEQYF.